This TCR beta chain was profiled in a study of cytomegalovirus exposure and HLA in healthy donors. J lost 6 bases, V lost 0 bases, and 0 bases had no gene match. Germline CDR1 reads MNHEY; CDR2 reads SVGAGI. This CDR3 spans 13 amino acids. PCR involved 60 Vbeta and 13 Jbeta primers. TCRdb keeps only in-frame clones here, not all; method: immunoSEQ multiplex PCR. Among more than 95,000 clones listed, approximately 69% were seen once. Only one count was recorded for this clone. The J gene is TRBJ2-3, the V gene TRBV6-5; 7 bases agree with TRBD1. Material: PBMCs. This receptor was taken from a man aged 25-40 years in good health and CMV-seronegative. CDR3 bases: TGTGCCAGCAGTTACTCGGACAGGGATACGCAGTATTTT. It codes for CASSYSDRDTQYF.